One and the same sample provided the 27 T cell receptor beta chains below, sequenced in a study of blood T cell repertoires in COVID-19. Libraries were prepared by immunoSEQ multiplex PCR; TCRdb keeps only in-frame clonotypes and omits some of them. This sample has 350,000 to 450,000 clones, with over 75% found just once. The sequenced sample was PBMCs or T cells enriched from blood (not recorded which). The receptors were sampled from a woman aged 18-29 years who had been exposed to COVID-19.

The J gene is TRBJ2-3, the V gene TRBV27; 9 bases fit TRBD2. The CDR3 runs 16 residues. Germline-derived CDR1 and CDR2 are MNHEY and SMNVEV (reference sequence). Trimming removed 6 bases from V and 1 base from J; junction bases left unmatched: 8. The CDR3 region has the DNA TGTGCCAGCAGCGACAGCATAGCGGGGGGCACAGATACGCAGTATTTT. Its protein product is CASSDSIAGGTDTQYF.

The chain combines TRBV7-9 with TRBJ1-4, with TRBD1 as a possible D gene (5 bases). The CDR3 runs 15 residues. V was pared by 1 base and J by 4 bases, with 10 bases between. Germline-derived CDR1 and CDR2 are SEHNR and FQNEAQ (reference sequence). CDR3: CASSLGSGFNEKLFF. In nucleotides, the CDR3 is TGTGCCAGCAGCTTAGGGTCAGGGTTTAATGAAAAACTGTTTTTT.

The CDR3 DNA reads TGTGCCAGCAGCTTGGGGACAGGGGTGGCCTATGGCTACACCTTC. It codes for CASSLGTGVAYGYTF. V is TRBV7-2 and J is TRBJ1-2; 10 positions agree with TRBD1. The germline CDR1 and CDR2 sequences are SGHTA and FQGNSA. V dropped 3 bases and J dropped 4; count of bases not matched to a gene: 5. The CDR3 is made up of 15 amino acids. The complete variable domain, with remaining parts taken from reference TRBV7-2 and TRBJ1-2, reads GAGVSQSPSNKVTEKGKDVELRCDPISGHTALYWYRQSLGQGLEFLIYFQGNSAPDKSGLPSDRFSAERTGGSVSTLTIQRTQQEDSAVYLCASSLGTGVAYGYTFGSGTRLTVV.

This clone was recorded once. The rearrangement uses TRBV27 and TRBJ2-7; weak D call: TRBD2 (6 bases). Germline-derived CDR1 and CDR2 are MNHEY and SMNVEV (reference sequence). The CDR3 has 14 residues. Trimming removed 5 bases at V and 7 bases at J, with 18 bases between. CDR3 nucleotide sequence: TGTGCCAGCAGTCCAAGGGGACTCGCGGCGGAGCAGTACTTC. Translation gives CASSPRGLAAEQYF.

The rearrangement uses TRBV28 and TRBJ2-3, with TRBD1 as a possible D gene (6 bases). The CDR3 extends over 14 amino acids. V was shortened by 6 bases and J by 2 bases, with 12 bases between the two germline ends. Germline V gives CDR1 MDHEN, CDR2 SYDVKM. Written as DNA, the CDR3 is TGTGCCAGCAGCTCTGGACAGTTCACAGATACGCAGTATTTT. This sequence encodes CASSSGQFTDTQYF.

The rearrangement links TRBV7-8 to TRBJ2-3; 8 bases agree with TRBD2. The junction had 4 bases not matched to a gene; V was cut back by 2 bases and J by 0 bases. This CDR3 region has 16 residues. Germline lookup yields CDR1 SGHVS and CDR2 FQNEAQ. CDR3 loop: CASSLLASGSTDTQYF. CDR3 in DNA: TGTGCCAGCAGCTTACTCGCTAGCGGGAGCACAGATACGCAGTATTTT.

V gene TRBV24-1 combines with J gene TRBJ2-3; 9 bases fit TRBD1. CDR3 length equals 16 residues. Germline assignment: CDR1 KGHDR and CDR2 SFDVKD. Trimming cost V 6 bases and J 0 bases; bases outside gene matches: 6. The CDR3: CATSPTGTGSTDTQYF. The CDR3 DNA reads as TGTGCCACCAGTCCTACCGGGACAGGGAGCACAGATACGCAGTATTTT.

The V call is TRBV7-2, the J call TRBJ2-5; 7 bases fit TRBD2. CDR3 length equals 14 residues. With V trimmed by 3 bases and J by 2 bases, 3 bases remained unmatched. Germline V lookup: CDR1 SGHTA, CDR2 FQGNSA. CDR3: CASSLGLSQETQYF. CDR3 DNA sequence: TGTGCCAGCAGCTTGGGACTATCTCAAGAGACCCAGTACTTC.

The V and J genes are TRBV6-5 and TRBJ1-4; D gene uncertain. Germline values: CDR1 MNHEY, CDR2 SVGAGI. The CDR3 contains 15 residues. The V gene lost 5 bases and the J gene lost 0 bases, with 10 bases spanning the gap. Written as DNA, the CDR3 is TGTGCCAGCAGTCCTAGGAGTGCAACTAATGAAAAACTGTTTTTT. Translating it yields CASSPRSATNEKLFF.

Of note for this clone: The same CDR3 can be traced to other DNA sequences in this sample. V gene TRBV6-5 combines with J gene TRBJ1-2; 10 positions match TRBD1. V trimming: 5 bases; J trimming: 8 bases; junction bases outside the gene matches: 5. CDR3 length: 13 residues. The V gene's germline CDR1 is MNHEY and CDR2 SVGAGI. The CDR3 spells CASSPDRGTGYTF. CDR3 in DNA: TGTGCCAGCAGTCCGGACAGGGGGACGGGCTACACCTTC.

The rearrangement uses TRBV7-9 and TRBJ1-2, with 8 positions matching TRBD1. V lost 5 bases, J lost 3 bases, and 5 bases stayed unmatched. Germline values: CDR1 SEHNR, CDR2 FQNEAQ (reference sequence). This CDR3 has 14 amino acids. The CDR3 region is CASSLGQGDYGYTF. The CDR3 DNA reads as TGTGCCAGCAGCCTAGGACAGGGAGACTATGGCTACACCTTC.

In this sample, this clone turned up once. This chain connects TRBV19 to TRBJ2-7, with D possibly being TRBD2 (6 bases). CDR3 length: 14 amino acids. Germline CDR1 LNHDA, CDR2 SQIVND (reference sequence). Trimming stripped 3 bases from V and 6 bases from J, with 15 bases between. This CDR3 reads CASSIGSLTIEQYF. CDR3 DNA: TGTGCCAGTAGTATCGGGAGTCTCACTATCGAGCAGTACTTC.

This chain connects TRBV18 to TRBJ2-5; 9 nucleotides agree with TRBD1. The CDR3 covers 16 residues. Germline trimming cut 3 bases from V and 1 base from J; bases unmatched to any gene: 6. Germline V gene lookup returns CDR1 KGHSH and CDR2 LQKENI. The CDR3 DNA follows: TGTGCCAGCTCACCCCTCGGGACAGGGAGCCAAGAGACCCAGTACTTC. This codes for CASSPLGTGSQETQYF.

This chain connects TRBV28 to TRBJ2-1; D possibly corresponds to TRBD2 (6 bases). This CDR3 is built from 14 residues. Trimming took off 7 bases at V and 4 bases at J, with 14 bases between the two ends. CDR1 is MDHEN, CDR2 SYDVKM, per germline. CDR3 in DNA: TGTGCCAGCATAGGAAGGGAGGCGTACAATGAGCAGTTCTTC. Its protein is CASIGREAYNEQFF.

V is TRBV7-3 and J is TRBJ2-5; tentative D call: TRBD2 (6 bases). CDR1 is SGHTA, CDR2 FQGTGA, per germline. Trimming left V 5 bases short and J 1 base short, with 17 bases between. CDR3 length: 16 residues. CDR3 nucleotides: TGTGCCAGCAGCCCCGAGGGGCCGACTAGCCAAGAGACCCAGTACTTC. Translating it yields CASSPEGPTSQETQYF. Full variable domain (missing parts from reference TRBV7-3 and TRBJ2-5): GAGVSQTPSNKVTEKGKYVELRCDPISGHTALYWYRQSLGQGPEFLIYFQGTGAADDSGLPNDRFFAVRPEGSVSTLKIQRTERGDSAVYLCASSPEGPTSQETQYFGPGTRLLVL.

V is TRBV10-2 and J is TRBJ2-1; TRBD2 aligns across 8 bases. CDR3 length equals 15 residues. Germline values: CDR1 WSHSY, CDR2 SAAADI. V lost 4 bases to trimming and J lost 5 bases; unmatched junction nucleotides: 7. CDR3 sequence: CASSVGLAVNNEQFF. In DNA form, the CDR3 reads TGCGCCAGCAGTGTAGGACTAGCTGTGAACAATGAGCAGTTCTTC.

V usage is TRBV2 and J usage is TRBJ1-2; TRBD1 agrees at 7 bases. The CDR3 is 14 amino acids. V dropped 8 bases and J dropped 6; count of bases not matched to a gene: 12. In germline, CDR1 is SNHLY, CDR2 FYNNEI. The chain's CDR3 is CASLPDRNVDGYTF. As DNA, the CDR3 is TGTGCCAGCCTCCCGGACAGGAACGTTGATGGCTACACCTTC.

CDR3 loop: CASSQPPFGLAGTDTQYF. The DNA of the CDR3 is TGCGCCAGCAGCCAACCCCCGTTTGGACTAGCTGGGACAGATACGCAGTATTTT. The chain carries TRBV4-1 and TRBJ2-3; 8 bases line up with TRBD2. The CDR3 has 18 residues. Germline lookup yields CDR1 MGHRA and CDR2 YSYEKL. V was pared by 2 bases and J by 3 bases, with 13 bases of the junction left unmatched.

The gene calls are TRBV5-1 and TRBJ1-4; no firm D call. Trimming took off 1 base at V and 7 bases at J, with 17 bases between the two ends. Germline-derived CDR1 and CDR2 are SGHRS and YFSETQ. The CDR3 extends over 16 amino acids. The CDR3 nucleotides are TGCGCCAGCAGCTTGACCGACGGATCAACGGGTGAAAAACTGTTTTTT. Its translation is CASSLTDGSTGEKLFF.

The V gene is TRBV18, the J gene TRBJ1-2; 11 bases map to TRBD1. The CDR3 runs 15 residues. Unmatched junction bases numbered 5, after V lost 4 bases and J lost 4 bases. Germline values: CDR1 KGHSH, CDR2 LQKENI. The CDR3 coding sequence is TGTGCCAGCTCACTTGGGACAGGGGGAACCTATGGCTACACCTTC. Amino acid sequence: CASSLGTGGTYGYTF.

Many counts were recorded for this clone. The chain couples TRBV7-2 to TRBJ2-1, with a weak D call TRBD2 (6 bases). Germline V lookup: CDR1 SGHTA, CDR2 FQGNSA. CDR3 length: 15 residues. Trimming stripped 1 base from V and 5 bases from J, with 12 bases between. The CDR3 spells CASSLGGAGHNEQFF. The CDR3 nucleotides are TGTGCCAGCAGCTTAGGCGGGGCGGGGCACAATGAGCAGTTCTTC.

Details on this clone: This same CDR3 is encoded by further DNA sequences in the sample. The chain has TRBV5-1 and TRBJ2-7; TRBD2 aligns across 8 bases. The CDR3 is made up of 14 amino acids. V was pared by 0 bases and J by 2 bases, with 1 base of the junction left unmatched. Germline-derived CDR1 and CDR2 are SGHRS and YFSETQ. The DNA for the CDR3 is TGCGCCAGCAGCTTGGGACTAGCGACCTACGAGCAGTACTTC. This sequence encodes CASSLGLATYEQYF.

The CDR3 sequence: CAWSSGTTDTQYF. The CDR3 bases are TGTGCCTGGAGCTCGGGAACCACAGATACGCAGTATTTT. The rearrangement joins TRBV30 to TRBJ2-3, with D possibly matching TRBD2 (5 bases). V shed 3 bases and J shed 2 bases, with 9 bases lying between them. CDR1 is GTSNPN, CDR2 SVGIG, per germline (reference sequence). The CDR3 is made up of 13 amino acids.

CDR3 protein: CASSVGPGQNTEAFF. CDR3 in DNA: TGTGCCAGCAGCGTAGGGCCGGGACAGAACACTGAAGCTTTCTTT. V gene TRBV9 combines with J gene TRBJ1-1, with D possibly being TRBD1 (6 bases). This CDR3 is built from 15 residues. Trimming took 0 bases from V and 1 from J, leaving 10 bases between them. Germline V gene data show CDR1 as SGDLS and CDR2 as YYNGEE.

The chain uses TRBV7-8 and TRBJ2-1, with D possibly TRBD2 on 5 matching bases. This CDR3 comprises 15 residues. V was shortened by 8 bases and J by 2 bases, with 16 bases between the two germline ends. Germline CDR1 reads SGHVS; CDR2 reads FQNEAQ. The CDR3 sequence: CASSLLALAYNEQFF. Here the CDR3 DNA reads TGTGCCAGCTCCCTCTTAGCGTTGGCCTACAATGAGCAGTTCTTC.

V is TRBV27 and J is TRBJ2-2; TRBD1 aligns across 8 bases. The CDR3 is made up of 18 amino acids. Trimming removed 5 bases from V and 1 base from J; junction bases left unmatched: 12. Germline CDR1 MNHEY, CDR2 SMNVEV (reference sequence). CDR3 sequence reads: CASSPKHRTGWNTGELFF. In DNA form, the CDR3 reads TGTGCCAGCAGTCCAAAACACCGGACAGGGTGGAACACCGGGGAGCTGTTTTTT.

The rearrangement joins TRBV6-1 to TRBJ2-7; 13 nucleotides line up with TRBD2. The V gene end was trimmed by 4 bases and the J gene end by 6 bases; junction bases not matched to a gene: 9. CDR3 length: 16 amino acids. Germline CDR1 and CDR2: MNHNS and SASEGT. Here the CDR3 DNA reads TGTGCCAGCAGTGCGAGGACTAGCGGGAGCCGGGGCGAGCAGTACTTC. Translating it yields CASSARTSGSRGEQYF.